The 25 T cell receptor beta chains in this list originate from one sample, sequenced in a study of T cell responses to AZD1222 COVID-19 vaccine. Only in-frame clones appear in the TCRdb table, and some are missing; sequencing was by immunoSEQ multiplex PCR. The profile shows about 150,000 clones, less than 95% of them singletons. The sample consisted of peripheral blood, taken on day 0 of AZD1222 vaccination. Receptor source: an adult in good health.

This clone was counted only a few times. The V and J genes are TRBV19 and TRBJ1-1; TRBD1 matches 8 bases. The CDR3 sequence is 18 residues long. J was trimmed by 0 bases and V by 6 bases; bases with no gene match: 15. Germline V gives CDR1 LNHDA, CDR2 SQIVND (reference sequence). CDR3 DNA: TGTGCCAGTAGACCATCGCCTTCAGGGGGCGGAGTGAACACTGAAGCTTTCTTT. This gives the protein CASRPSPSGGGVNTEAFF.

The chain combines TRBV6-6 with TRBJ1-1; D not resolved. Germline lookup yields CDR1 MNHNY and CDR2 SVGAGI (reference sequence). The CDR3 runs 15 residues. The V end lost 3 bases, the J end lost 0 bases, and 11 bases lay between the germline ends. The CDR3 region is CASSYEDVMNTEAFF. CDR3 DNA sequence: TGTGCCAGCAGTTATGAGGACGTTATGAACACTGAAGCTTTCTTT.

This clone was detected once. The chain employs TRBV6-2 or TRBV6-3 and TRBJ2-2; D call uncertain. CDR1 MNHEY and CDR2 SVGEGT come from the germline V gene. CDR3 length: 14 amino acids. V lost 0 bases and J 6 bases, leaving 8 bases between the germline ends. The CDR3 sequence: CASSYSTGSGELFF. The CDR3 DNA reads as TGTGCCAGCAGTTACTCGACGGGTTCCGGGGAGCTGTTTTTT.

This clone was picked up one time. This CDR3 reads CASTLGKVGGYTF. The CDR3 bases are TGTGCCAGCACCCTCGGTAAAGTAGGTGGCTACACCTTC. The chain links TRBV12-3 or TRBV12-4 to TRBJ1-2; no definite D call. The CDR3 totals 13 residues. Between the trimmed V and J ends, which lost 7 bases and 7 bases, there was a span of 16 bases.

V usage is TRBV7-8 and J usage is TRBJ2-1; 7 bases match TRBD2. The ends lost 5 bases at V and 12 bases at J; junction bases unmatched: 13. CDR1 and CDR2 (germline): SGHVS, FQNEAQ. The CDR3 consists of 14 residues. This chain's CDR3 is CASSQGRREWVQFF. DNA of the CDR3: TGTGCCAGCAGCCAAGGTCGGCGGGAGTGGGTGCAGTTCTTC.

V usage is TRBV4-3 and J usage is TRBJ1-6; D uncertain. The CDR3 is 15 residues long. The V end lost 1 base, the J end lost 10 bases, and 14 bases lay between the germline ends. Looked up from germline, CDR1 is LGHNA and CDR2 is YSLEER. Here the CDR3 DNA reads TGCGCCAGCAGCCAAGCAAGAAGTCTAGGATCACCCCTCCACTTT. Its protein product is CASSQARSLGSPLHF.

The chain combines TRBV12-3 or TRBV12-4 with TRBJ1-1, with D uncertain. There are 12 residues in the CDR3. V lost 3 bases to trimming and J lost 5 bases, with 7 bases between them. This CDR3 is CASSFSGTEAFF. The CDR3 region has the DNA TGTGCCAGCAGTTTCTCGGGGACTGAAGCTTTCTTT.

For the CDR3, the DNA is TGTGCCAGCAGCTTGTGGACCCGGGGACGACAGCACGTGGATACGCAGTATTTT. This translates into CASSLWTRGRQHVDTQYF. The chain couples TRBV7-2 to TRBJ2-3; D possibly uses TRBD1 or TRBD2 (5 bases each). Germline V gene sequence: CDR1 SGHTA, CDR2 FQGNSA. V was shortened by 3 bases and J by 6 bases, with 25 bases between the two germline ends. CDR3 length: 18 amino acids.

The chain has TRBV28 and TRBJ2-7; the match to TRBD2 covers 12 bases. Trimming took 5 bases from V and 6 from J; bases not matched to a gene: 17. CDR1 is MDHEN, CDR2 SYDVKM, per germline. The CDR3 sequence is 18 residues long. For the CDR3, the DNA is TGTGCCAGCAGTACCCCGATCCCCACGACTAGCGGGAGAGGCGAGCAGTACTTC. This codes for CASSTPIPTTSGRGEQYF. The full variable domain, with the rest looked up from reference TRBV28 and TRBJ2-7, is DVKVTQSSRYLVKRTGEKVFLECVQDMDHENMFWYRQDPGLGLRLIYFSYDVKMKEKGDIPEGYSVSREKKERFSLILESASTNQTSMYLCASSTPIPTTSGRGEQYFGPGTRLTVT.

The chain carries TRBV9 and TRBJ1-1, with D unclear. Germline CDR1 SGDLS, CDR2 YYNGEE. The CDR3 extends over 14 amino acids. V was clipped by 0 bases and J by 4 bases, with 10 bases between them. The CDR3 DNA reads as TGTGCCAGCAGCGTAGAAGGCACTCTCACTGAAGCTTTCTTT. This codes for CASSVEGTLTEAFF.

CDR3 protein: CSGGTGEAFF. CDR3 sequence (DNA): TGCAGCGGGGGGACAGGTGAAGCTTTCTTT. The chain links TRBV29-1 to TRBJ1-1, with 8 positions matching TRBD1. Germline CDR1 and CDR2: SQVTM and ANQGSEA. V dropped 7 bases and J dropped 7; count of bases not matched to a gene: 2. The CDR3 runs to 10 residues.

Points on this clone: This sample also contains other DNA sequences that code for the same CDR3. The chain carries TRBV19 and TRBJ1-5; D gene ambiguous. The CDR3 consists of 13 residues. The V gene's germline CDR1 is LNHDA and CDR2 SQIVND (reference sequence). V was clipped by 6 bases and J by 0 bases, with 6 bases between them. The CDR3 DNA reads TGTGCCAGTAGCCTTAATAGCAATCAGCCCCAGCATTTT. It codes for CASSLNSNQPQHF.

The CDR3 loop reads CATSRERVGSGFLSGANVLTF. CDR3 nucleotides: TGTGCCACCAGCAGAGAGCGTGTGGGTAGCGGATTCCTCTCTGGGGCCAACGTCCTGACTTTC. This chain connects TRBV15 to TRBJ2-6; tentatively, D is TRBD2 (6 bases). The CDR3 totals 21 residues. The V end was cut by 0 bases, the J end by 0 bases, with 21 bases between. The V gene's germline CDR1 is LNHNV and CDR2 YYDKDF (reference sequence).

V is TRBV27 and J is TRBJ2-2; no definite D call. V lost 2 bases and J lost 3, with 4 bases in between. The CDR3 has 13 amino acids. CDR1 is MNHEY and CDR2 is SMNVEV in the germline V gene (reference sequence). The CDR3 loop reads CASSLEDTGELFF. The CDR3 nucleotides read TGTGCCAGCAGTTTAGAAGACACCGGGGAGCTGTTTTTT.

The chain carries TRBV20-1 and TRBJ2-7; maybe TRBD1 (5 bases). V lost 7 bases and J lost 3, with 10 bases in between. The CDR3 has 11 residues. CDR1 and CDR2 from the germline V gene are DFQATT and SNEGSKA (reference sequence). As DNA, the CDR3 is TGCAGTGGGGTCAGGGACTACGAGCAGTACTTC. This sequence encodes CSGVRDYEQYF.

The chain carries TRBV11-2 and TRBJ2-1; D call uncertain. The V end lost 5 bases, the J end lost 4 bases, and 21 bases lay between the germline ends. The V gene's germline CDR1 is SGHAT and CDR2 FQNNGV. This CDR3 spans 17 amino acids. CDR3 DNA: TGTGCCAGCAGCCAACTTGCCCTACGGCCGGCTTACAATGAGCAGTTCTTC. Its protein product is CASSQLALRPAYNEQFF.

The gene calls are TRBV27 and TRBJ2-7; tentative D call: TRBD1 (6 bases). Germline assignment: CDR1 MNHEY and CDR2 SMNVEV (reference sequence). The CDR3 sequence is 16 residues long. V lost 6 bases and J 0 bases, leaving 18 bases between the germline ends. Here the CDR3 reads CASSPRSGGYSYEQYF. CDR3 sequence (DNA): TGTGCCAGCAGCCCCCGGAGTGGGGGCTACTCCTACGAGCAGTACTTC.

There are a few counts of this clone. V gene TRBV5-6 combines with J gene TRBJ1-5, with 7 bases lining up with TRBD1. Germline trimming cut 2 bases from V and 5 bases from J; bases unmatched to any gene: 7. CDR3 length: 15 amino acids. Germline CDR1 reads SGHDT; CDR2 reads YYEEEE. The CDR3 DNA reads TGTGCCAGCAGCTTAGGACAGGCCACTCATCAGCCCCAGCATTTT. Its protein is CASSLGQATHQPQHF. Full variable domain (missing parts from reference TRBV5-6 and TRBJ1-5): DAGVTQSPTHLIKTRGQQVTLRCSPKSGHDTVSWYQQALGQGPQFIFQYYEEEERQRGNFPDRFSGHQFPNYSSELNVNALLLGDSALYLCASSLGQATHQPQHFGDGTRLSIL.

This clone was seen only once. The rearrangement links TRBV27 to TRBJ2-7; 7 nucleotides line up with TRBD1. This CDR3 region has 14 residues. Trimming took 4 bases from V and 3 from J; bases not matched to a gene: 6. The germline CDR1 and CDR2 sequences are MNHEY and SMNVEV (reference sequence). The CDR3 bases are TGTGCCAGCAGTTACAGGGGATTCGGCTACGAGCAGTACTTC. Encoded protein: CASSYRGFGYEQYF.

This clone came up many times. The chain uses TRBV6-5 and TRBJ1-2; no definite D call. Trimming cost V 7 bases and J 2 bases, with 11 bases left between them. Germline lookup yields CDR1 MNHEY and CDR2 SVGAGI. CDR3 length equals 13 residues. The CDR3 here is CASKLGFNYGYTF. CDR3 DNA sequence: TGTGCCAGCAAACTTGGATTCAACTATGGCTACACCTTC.

The J gene is TRBJ2-1, the V gene TRBV4-1, with D possibly matching TRBD2 (6 bases). CDR1 and CDR2 (germline): MGHRA, YSYEKL. The CDR3 totals 15 residues. Trimming stripped 1 base from V and 4 bases from J, with 11 bases between. CDR3 in DNA: TGCGCCAGCAGCCAAGGGTCGGGACTGTACAATGAGCAGTTCTTC. It encodes CASSQGSGLYNEQFF.

The chain uses TRBV3-1 (or the pseudogene TRBV3-2) and TRBJ2-7, with TRBD2 identical over 10 bases. Germline loops: CDR1 LGHDT, CDR2 YNNKEL (reference sequence). J was trimmed by 7 bases and V by 0 bases; bases with no gene match: 9. The CDR3 runs to 16 residues. The CDR3 DNA follows: TGTGCCAGCAGCCAAGATCGCACTAGCGGGATTAGGGAGCAGTACTTC. The encoded protein is CASSQDRTSGIREQYF.

This clone was counted once. The rearrangement uses TRBV7-2 and TRBJ2-7, with a possible D match to TRBD1 (5 bases). Germline values: CDR1 SGHTA, CDR2 FQGNSA. Trimming left V 1 base short and J 0 bases short, with 10 bases between. CDR3 length: 15 residues. The CDR3 spells CASSLVQGASYEQYF. The DNA of the CDR3 is TGTGCCAGCAGCTTAGTGCAAGGGGCCTCCTACGAGCAGTACTTC. Supplemented by reference TRBV7-2 and TRBJ2-7, the full variable domain reads GAGVSQSPSNKVTEKGKDVELRCDPISGHTALYWYRQSLGQGLEFLIYFQGNSAPDKSGLPSDRFSAERTGGSVSTLTIQRTQQEDSAVYLCASSLVQGASYEQYFGPGTRLTVT.

The chain has TRBV7-2 and TRBJ1-3; D ambiguous. The germline CDR1 and CDR2 sequences are SGHTA and FQGNSA. V was shortened by 5 bases and J by 4 bases, with 18 bases between the two germline ends. The CDR3 contains 16 residues. The CDR3 loop reads CASSKIGGPGGNTIYF. The CDR3 nucleotides are TGTGCCAGCAGCAAAATTGGAGGCCCGGGGGGAAACACCATATATTTT.

This clone was seen once. The chain has TRBV28 and TRBJ1-5; D gene unclear. This CDR3 contains 13 residues. Germline assignment: CDR1 MDHEN and CDR2 SYDVKM. V lost 3 bases to trimming and J lost 6 bases, with 9 bases between them. DNA of the CDR3: TGTGCCAGCAGTTTGCCAGGTCGTCAGCCCCAGCATTTT. Translating gives CASSLPGRQPQHF.